One sample yielded the 14 T cell receptor beta chains listed below, sequenced in a study of blood T cell repertoires in COVID-19. Measured with immunoSEQ multiplex PCR; TCRdb has only the in-frame clones, and not every one. The sample shows approximately 70,000 clones, around 74% of them seen only once. The sequenced sample consisted of peripheral blood. These receptors came from an elderly woman with active or convalescent COVID-19.

The rearrangement uses TRBV4-3 and TRBJ1-2; D call uncertain. Germline loops: CDR1 LGHNA, CDR2 YSLEER. There are 13 residues in the CDR3. V was trimmed by 5 bases and J by 4 bases, leaving 11 bases between them. CDR3 residues: CASSFPGGYGYTF. The DNA of the CDR3 is TGCGCCAGCAGCTTCCCCGGCGGCTATGGCTACACCTTC.

The V gene is TRBV7-9, the J gene TRBJ2-2, with a weak D call TRBD2 (5 bases). Germline CDR1 reads SEHNR; CDR2 reads FQNEAQ (reference sequence). The CDR3 extends over 16 amino acids. V lost 5 bases and J lost 0, with 13 bases in between. Here the CDR3 DNA reads TGTGCCAGCAGCGTATCTAGCACGACGAACACCGGGGAGCTGTTTTTT. Amino acids: CASSVSSTTNTGELFF. Full variable domain (missing parts from reference TRBV7-9 and TRBJ2-2): DTGVSQNPRHKITKRGQNVTFRCDPISEHNRLYWYRQTLGQGPEFLTYFQNEAQLEKSRLLSDRFSAERPKGSFSTLEIQRTEQGDSAMYLCASSVSSTTNTGELFFGEGSRLTVL.

The chain recombines TRBV7-6 with TRBJ2-7; TRBD2 might be the D (7 bases). V gave up 4 bases and J gave up 2 bases, with 12 bases separating them. The CDR3 covers 14 residues. Looked up from germline, CDR1 is SGHVS and CDR2 is FNYEAQ. The CDR3 nucleotides read TGTGCCAGCAGCTGGAGGGGGGGCCCCTACGAGCAGTACTTC. Its translation: CASSWRGGPYEQYF.

The chain joins TRBV28 to TRBJ2-7, with TRBD2 as a possible D gene (5 bases). The CDR3 is 14 amino acids. The V gene lost 5 bases and the J gene lost 2 bases, with 13 bases spanning the gap. From germline, CDR1 is MDHEN and CDR2 SYDVKM. The DNA for the CDR3 is TGTGCCAGCAGTGACCGGGATGATGCCTACGAGCAGTACTTC. It yields the protein CASSDRDDAYEQYF. Full variable domain (rest looked up from reference TRBV28 and TRBJ2-7): DVKVTQSSRYLVKRTGEKVFLECVQDMDHENMFWYRQDPGLGLRLIYFSYDVKMKEKGDIPEGYSVSREKKERFSLILESASTNQTSMYLCASSDRDDAYEQYFGPGTRLTVT.

J is TRBJ1-5 and V is TRBV6-5; TRBD1 agrees at 10 bases. The CDR3 runs 15 residues. The J segment lost 4 bases and the V segment lost 2 bases, leaving 2 bases of the junction unmatched. From germline, CDR1 is MNHEY and CDR2 SVGAGI. CDR3 sequence reads: CASSYRTGGNQPQHF. The DNA of the CDR3 is TGTGCCAGCAGTTACCGGACAGGGGGGAATCAGCCCCAGCATTTT.

V is TRBV10-3 and J is TRBJ1-5; D might be TRBD1 (5 bases). The V gene's germline CDR1 is ENHRY and CDR2 SYGVKD. Trimming cost V 8 bases and J 4 bases, with 15 bases left between them. This CDR3 region has 14 residues. The DNA of the CDR3 is TGTGCCATCGGCAAAGAAAGGGGTAATCAGCCCCAGCATTTT. This sequence encodes CAIGKERGNQPQHF.

CDR3 nucleotides: TGTGCCAGTAGTATGGGGACTAGCGGGAAGAATGAGCAGTTCTTC. Translation gives CASSMGTSGKNEQFF. This chain joins TRBV19 and TRBJ2-1; TRBD2 matches 13 bases. Losses at the gene ends were 3 bases for V and 7 bases for J; bases not matched to a gene: 3. The germline gives CDR1 LNHDA, CDR2 SQIVND (reference sequence). The CDR3 has 15 amino acids. Based on the CDR3 plus reference TRBV19 and TRBJ2-1, the full variable domain is DGGITQSPKYLFRKEGQNVTLSCEQNLNHDAMYWYRQDPGQGLRLIYYSQIVNDFQKGDIAEGYSVSREKKESFPLTVTSAQKNPTAFYLCASSMGTSGKNEQFFGPGTRLTVL.

This clone was detected only a few times. The chain has TRBV6-5 and TRBJ1-2; D unresolved. The germline V and J ends were trimmed by 6 bases and 7 bases, with 18 bases remaining between them. Germline CDR1 MNHEY, CDR2 SVGAGI. This CDR3 is built from 14 residues. The CDR3 sequence: CASSRTLLEGGYTF. The CDR3, as DNA: TGTGCCAGCAGCCGGACGCTGTTGGAGGGTGGCTACACCTTC.

The V gene is TRBV9, the J gene TRBJ2-1; 9 bases are a match to TRBD2. Losses at the gene ends were 0 bases for V and 13 bases for J; bases not matched to a gene: 5. CDR1 is SGDLS, CDR2 YYNGEE, per germline. This CDR3 is built from 13 residues. The CDR3, as DNA: TGTGCCAGCAGCGTAGCGGGGCGGGGGGGCCAGTTCTTC. It codes for CASSVAGRGGQFF.

The rearrangement uses TRBV5-5 and TRBJ2-5; unclear D gene. The ends were cut back, 0 bases at V and 3 bases at J, with 6 bases in the middle. The CDR3 totals 13 residues. Germline V gene data show CDR1 as SGHKS and CDR2 as YYEKEE (reference sequence). Here the CDR3 DNA reads TGTGCCAGCAGCTTGGCTTATAAAGAGACCCAGTACTTC. The encoded protein is CASSLAYKETQYF.

In this sample, this clone turned up a few times. This chain links TRBV7-2 with TRBJ1-5; D possibly corresponds to TRBD1 (6 bases). V was pared by 5 bases and J by 0 bases, with 11 bases between. CDR3 length: 15 residues. In germline, CDR1 is SGHTA, CDR2 FQGNSA. The CDR3 is CASSPGDISNQPQHF. In DNA form, the CDR3 reads TGTGCCAGCAGCCCCGGGGACATTAGCAATCAGCCCCAGCATTTT. Variable domain in full (rest from reference TRBV7-2 and TRBJ1-5): GAGVSQSPSNKVTEKGKDVELRCDPISGHTALYWYRQSLGQGLEFLIYFQGNSAPDKSGLPSDRFSAERTGGSVSTLTIQRTQQEDSAVYLCASSPGDISNQPQHFGDGTRLSIL.

The rearrangement links TRBV27 to TRBJ2-7; maybe TRBD2 (5 bases). Deletions cut 5 bases from V and 5 bases from J, with 16 bases between. The CDR3 runs to 14 residues. CDR1 MNHEY and CDR2 SMNVEV come from the germline V gene (reference sequence). CDR3 region: CASSITHPADEQYF. CDR3 sequence (DNA): TGTGCCAGCAGTATTACCCACCCAGCGGACGAGCAGTACTTC.

In its sample, this clone was seen a few times. CDR3: CASSVGTGSYSYEQYF. For the CDR3, the DNA is TGTGCCAGTAGTGTCGGGACAGGTTCTTACTCCTACGAGCAGTACTTC. The chain uses TRBV19 and TRBJ2-7; 8 bases map to TRBD1. This CDR3 region has 16 residues. CDR1 and CDR2 from the germline V gene are LNHDA and SQIVND (reference sequence). The junction had 9 bases not matched to a gene; V was cut back by 5 bases and J by 0 bases.

With regard to this clone: Germline is not matched at one junction end, which may reflect a read error. This chain uses TRBV19 with TRBJ2-4, with 7 bases fitting TRBD1. The CDR3 is 12 amino acids. Germline loops: CDR1 LNHDA, CDR2 SQIVND (reference sequence). CDR3 protein: CASSIGTGKGHF. CDR3 nucleotides: TGTGCCAGTAGTATAGGGACAGGTAAAGGGCACTTC.